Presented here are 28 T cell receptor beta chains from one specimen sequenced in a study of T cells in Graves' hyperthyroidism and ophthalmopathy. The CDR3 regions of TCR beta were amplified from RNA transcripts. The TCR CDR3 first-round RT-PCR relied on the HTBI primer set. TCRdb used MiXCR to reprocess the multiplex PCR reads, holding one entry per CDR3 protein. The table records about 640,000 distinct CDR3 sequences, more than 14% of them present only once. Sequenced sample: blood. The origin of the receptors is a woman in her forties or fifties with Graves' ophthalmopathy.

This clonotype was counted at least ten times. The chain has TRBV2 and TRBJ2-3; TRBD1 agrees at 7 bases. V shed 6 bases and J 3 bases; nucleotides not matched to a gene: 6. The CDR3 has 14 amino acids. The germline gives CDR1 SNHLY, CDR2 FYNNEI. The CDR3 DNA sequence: TGTGCCAGCAGGAGGGACAGTGTGACAGATACGCAGTATTTT. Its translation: CASRRDSVTDTQYF. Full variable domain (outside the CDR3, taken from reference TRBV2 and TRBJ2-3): EPEVTQTPSHQVTQMGQEVILRCVPISNHLYFYWYRQILGQKVEFLVSFYNNEISEKSEIFDDQFSVERPDGSNFTLKIRSTKLEDSAMYFCASRRDSVTDTQYFGPGTRLTVL.

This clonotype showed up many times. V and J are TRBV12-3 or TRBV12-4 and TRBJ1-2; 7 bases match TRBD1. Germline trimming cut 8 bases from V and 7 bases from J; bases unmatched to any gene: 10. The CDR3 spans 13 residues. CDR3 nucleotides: TGTGCCAGCGGCCGAGCCAGGGGGGGTGGCTACACCTTC. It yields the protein CASGRARGGGYTF.

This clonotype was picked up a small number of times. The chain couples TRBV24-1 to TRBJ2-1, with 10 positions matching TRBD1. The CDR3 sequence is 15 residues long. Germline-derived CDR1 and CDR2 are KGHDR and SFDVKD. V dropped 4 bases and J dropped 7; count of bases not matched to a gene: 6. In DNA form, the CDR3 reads TGTGCCACCAGTGAGCGACAGGGGGCTTTGAATGAGCAGTTCTTC. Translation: CATSERQGALNEQFF.

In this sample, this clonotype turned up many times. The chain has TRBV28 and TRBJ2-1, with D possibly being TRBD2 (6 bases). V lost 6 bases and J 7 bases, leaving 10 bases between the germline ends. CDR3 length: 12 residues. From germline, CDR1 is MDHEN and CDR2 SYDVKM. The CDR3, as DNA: TGTGCCAGCAGCGTGACTAGAAATGAGCAGTTCTTC. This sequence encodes CASSVTRNEQFF.

Written as DNA, the CDR3 is TGTGCCACCAGCAGAGTGCAGCAAGATACGCAGTATTTT. As protein: CATSRVQQDTQYF. The V call is TRBV15, the J call TRBJ2-3; D not resolved. The CDR3 consists of 13 residues. Germline V CDR1 and CDR2: LNHNV, YYDKDF (reference sequence). V lost 1 base, J lost 5 bases, and 7 bases lay in between.

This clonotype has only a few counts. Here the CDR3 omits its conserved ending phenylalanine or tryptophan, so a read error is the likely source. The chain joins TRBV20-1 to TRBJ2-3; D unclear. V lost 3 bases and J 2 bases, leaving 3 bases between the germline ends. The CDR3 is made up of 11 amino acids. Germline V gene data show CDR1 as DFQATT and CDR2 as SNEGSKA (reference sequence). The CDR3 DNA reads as TGCAGTGCTAGCATCACAGATACGCAGTATTCT. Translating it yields CSASITDTQYS.

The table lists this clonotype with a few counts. DNA for the CDR3: TGTGCCAGCAGCCTATCGACAGGGAAGACGACCCGCTATGGCTACACCTTC. Its translation is CASSLSTGKTTRYGYTF. V usage is TRBV3-1 and J usage is TRBJ1-2; 7 bases align to TRBD1. The germline CDR1 and CDR2 sequences are LGHDT and YNNKEL (reference sequence). The CDR3 consists of 17 residues. Trimming at V came to 4 bases and at J to 4 bases, leaving 15 bases not matched to a gene.

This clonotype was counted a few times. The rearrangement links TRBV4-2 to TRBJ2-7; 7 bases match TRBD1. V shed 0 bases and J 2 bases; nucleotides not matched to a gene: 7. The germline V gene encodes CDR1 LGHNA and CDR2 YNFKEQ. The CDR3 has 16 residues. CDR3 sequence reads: CASSQDDGTVPYEQYF. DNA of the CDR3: TGTGCCAGCAGCCAAGATGACGGGACAGTACCCTACGAGCAGTACTTC.

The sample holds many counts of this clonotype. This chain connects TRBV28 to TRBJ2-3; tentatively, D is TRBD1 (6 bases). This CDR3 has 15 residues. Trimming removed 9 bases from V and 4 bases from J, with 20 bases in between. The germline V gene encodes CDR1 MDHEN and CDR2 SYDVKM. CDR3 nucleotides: TGTGCCAGTAAGGGGGAACAGGGCCGTGCAGATACGCAGTATTTT. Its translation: CASKGEQGRADTQYF.

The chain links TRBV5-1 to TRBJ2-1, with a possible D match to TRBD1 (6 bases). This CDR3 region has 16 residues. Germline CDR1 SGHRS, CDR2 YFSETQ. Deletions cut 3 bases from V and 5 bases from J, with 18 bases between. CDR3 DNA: TGCGCCAGCAGCTCCCGACAGGTAGTATCACACAATGAGCAGTTCTTC. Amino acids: CASSSRQVVSHNEQFF.

The chain's CDR3 is CASSLTVEQFGTEAFF. CDR3 bases: TGCGCCAGCAGCTTGACCGTCGAACAATTCGGAACTGAAGCTTTCTTT. This sequence joins TRBV5-1 and TRBJ1-1, with unresolved D. Germline V gene data show CDR1 as SGHRS and CDR2 as YFSETQ. The CDR3 length is 16 residues. Trimming pared 1 base from V and 5 bases from J, leaving 18 bases between.

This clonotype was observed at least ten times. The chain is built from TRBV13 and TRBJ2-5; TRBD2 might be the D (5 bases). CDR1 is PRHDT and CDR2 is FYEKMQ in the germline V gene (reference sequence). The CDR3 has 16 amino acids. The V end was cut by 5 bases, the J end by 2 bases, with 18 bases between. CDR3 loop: CASSHSSLTNQETQYF. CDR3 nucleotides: TGTGCCAGCAGCCATTCCTCCCTGACTAATCAAGAGACCCAGTACTTC.

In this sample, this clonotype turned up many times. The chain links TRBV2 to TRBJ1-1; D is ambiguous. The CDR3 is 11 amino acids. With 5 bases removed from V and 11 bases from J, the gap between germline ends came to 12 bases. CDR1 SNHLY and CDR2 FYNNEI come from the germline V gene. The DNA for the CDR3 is TGTGCCAGCAGTCGATCTGTGGAGGCTTTCTTT. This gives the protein CASSRSVEAFF.

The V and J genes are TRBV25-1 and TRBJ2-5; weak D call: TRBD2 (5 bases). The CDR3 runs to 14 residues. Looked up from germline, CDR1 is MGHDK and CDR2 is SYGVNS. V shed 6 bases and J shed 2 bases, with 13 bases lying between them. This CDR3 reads CASSPWGDQETQYF. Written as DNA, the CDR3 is TGTGCCAGCAGCCCCTGGGGAGATCAAGAGACCCAGTACTTC.

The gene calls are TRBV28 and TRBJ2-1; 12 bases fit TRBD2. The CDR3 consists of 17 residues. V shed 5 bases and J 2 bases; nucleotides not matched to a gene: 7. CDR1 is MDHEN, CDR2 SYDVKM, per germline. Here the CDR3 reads CASSPRASGRAYNEQFF. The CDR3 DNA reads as TGTGCCAGCAGTCCAAGGGCTAGCGGGAGGGCCTACAATGAGCAGTTCTTC. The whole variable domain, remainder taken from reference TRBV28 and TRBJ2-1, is DVKVTQSSRYLVKRTGEKVFLECVQDMDHENMFWYRQDPGLGLRLIYFSYDVKMKEKGDIPEGYSVSREKKERFSLILESASTNQTSMYLCASSPRASGRAYNEQFFGPGTRLTVL.

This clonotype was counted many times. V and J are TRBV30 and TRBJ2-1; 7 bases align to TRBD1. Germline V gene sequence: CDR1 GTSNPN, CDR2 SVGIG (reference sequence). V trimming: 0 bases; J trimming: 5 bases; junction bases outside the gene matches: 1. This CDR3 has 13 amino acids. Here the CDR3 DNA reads TGTGCCTGGAGTGTACAGGGGAACAATGAGCAGTTCTTC. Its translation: CAWSVQGNNEQFF.

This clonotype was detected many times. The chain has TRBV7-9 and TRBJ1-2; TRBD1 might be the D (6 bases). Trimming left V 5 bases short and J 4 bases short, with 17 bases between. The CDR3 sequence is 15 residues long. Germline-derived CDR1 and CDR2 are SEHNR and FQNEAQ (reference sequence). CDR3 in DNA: TGTGCCAGCAGCCCCCCACAGGGAAGAGTCTATGGCTACACCTTC. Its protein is CASSPPQGRVYGYTF. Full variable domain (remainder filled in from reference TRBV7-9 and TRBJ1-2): DTGVSQNPRHKITKRGQNVTFRCDPISEHNRLYWYRQTLGQGPEFLTYFQNEAQLEKSRLLSDRFSAERPKGSFSTLEIQRTEQGDSAMYLCASSPPQGRVYGYTFGSGTRLTVV.

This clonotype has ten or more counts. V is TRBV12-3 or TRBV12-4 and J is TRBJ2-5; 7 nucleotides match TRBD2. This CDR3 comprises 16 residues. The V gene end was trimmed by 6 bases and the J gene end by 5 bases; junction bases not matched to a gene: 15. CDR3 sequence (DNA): TGTGCCAGCAGCCCAGGGAAGGGAGGGCCGAGGGAGACCCAGTACTTC. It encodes CASSPGKGGPRETQYF.

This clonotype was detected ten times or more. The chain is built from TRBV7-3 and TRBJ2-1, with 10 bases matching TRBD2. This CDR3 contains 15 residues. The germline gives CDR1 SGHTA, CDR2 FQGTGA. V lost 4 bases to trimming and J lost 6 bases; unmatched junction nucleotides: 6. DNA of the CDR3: TGTGCCAGCAGCTCCAGACTAGCGGGTGGCAATGAGCAGTTCTTC. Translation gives CASSSRLAGGNEQFF.

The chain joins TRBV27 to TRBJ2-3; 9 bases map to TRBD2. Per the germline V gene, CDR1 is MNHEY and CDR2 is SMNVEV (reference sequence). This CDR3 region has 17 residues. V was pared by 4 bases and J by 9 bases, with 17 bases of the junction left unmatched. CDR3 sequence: CASSSPLLAGVVDTQYF. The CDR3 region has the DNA TGTGCCAGCAGTTCGCCGTTGTTAGCGGGAGTTGTAGACACGCAGTATTTT.

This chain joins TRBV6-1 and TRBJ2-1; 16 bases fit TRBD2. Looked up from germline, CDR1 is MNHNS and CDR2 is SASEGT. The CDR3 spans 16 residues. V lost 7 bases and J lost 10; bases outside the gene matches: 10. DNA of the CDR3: TGTGCCAGCAACAAGGGACTAGCGGGAGGGCATTCGGAGCAGTTCTTC. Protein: CASNKGLAGGHSEQFF.

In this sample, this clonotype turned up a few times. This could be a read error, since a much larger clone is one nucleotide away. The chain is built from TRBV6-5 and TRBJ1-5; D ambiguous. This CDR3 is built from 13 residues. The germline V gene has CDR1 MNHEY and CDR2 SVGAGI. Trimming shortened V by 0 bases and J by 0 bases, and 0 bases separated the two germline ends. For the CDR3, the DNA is TGTGCCAGCAGTTACTCTAGCAATCAGCCCCAGCATTTT. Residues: CASSYSSNQPQHF.

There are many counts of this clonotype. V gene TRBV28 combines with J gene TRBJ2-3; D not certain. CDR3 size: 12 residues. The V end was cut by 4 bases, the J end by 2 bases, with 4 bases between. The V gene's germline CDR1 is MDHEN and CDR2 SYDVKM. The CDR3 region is CASSSVTDTQYF. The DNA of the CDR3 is TGTGCCAGCAGTTCCGTCACAGATACGCAGTATTTT.

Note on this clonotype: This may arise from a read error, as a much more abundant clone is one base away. In DNA form, the CDR3 reads TGTGCCTGGAGGGGGGTAGCCGGGGAGCTGTTTTTT. This sequence encodes CAWRGVAGELFF. The genes are TRBV30 and TRBJ2-2, with D perhaps TRBD1 or TRBD2 (5 bases each). V lost 3 bases, J lost 6 bases, and 8 bases lay in between. The CDR3 is made up of 12 amino acids. Per germline, CDR1 GTSNPN and CDR2 SVGIG (reference sequence).

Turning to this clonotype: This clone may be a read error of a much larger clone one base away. CDR3 residues: CGSSLILQGQDTQYF. For the CDR3, the DNA is TGTGGCAGCAGTTTAATATTGCAGGGACAAGATACGCAGTATTTT. J is TRBJ2-3 and V is TRBV12-3 or TRBV12-4; D is possibly TRBD1 (6 bases). The CDR3 is 15 residues long.

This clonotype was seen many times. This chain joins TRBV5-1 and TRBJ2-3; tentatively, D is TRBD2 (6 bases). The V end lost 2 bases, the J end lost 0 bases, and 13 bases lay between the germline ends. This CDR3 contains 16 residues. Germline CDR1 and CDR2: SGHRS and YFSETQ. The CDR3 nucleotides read TGCGCCAGCAGCTTTTTACGGGAGATGAGCACAGATACGCAGTATTTT. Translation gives CASSFLREMSTDTQYF.

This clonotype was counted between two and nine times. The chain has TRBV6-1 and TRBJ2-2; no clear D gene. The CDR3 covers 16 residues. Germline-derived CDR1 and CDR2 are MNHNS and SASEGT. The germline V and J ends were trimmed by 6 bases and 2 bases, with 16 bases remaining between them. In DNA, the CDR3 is TGTGCCAGCAGATCCCTTAAGTTGTATAACACCGGGGAGCTGTTTTTT. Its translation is CASRSLKLYNTGELFF.

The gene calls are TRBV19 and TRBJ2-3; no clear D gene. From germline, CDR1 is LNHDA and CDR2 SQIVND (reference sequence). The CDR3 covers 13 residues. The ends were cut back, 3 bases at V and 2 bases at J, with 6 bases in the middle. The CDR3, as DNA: TGTGCCAGTAGTATTACCCTCACAGATACGCAGTATTTT. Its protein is CASSITLTDTQYF.